These 9 T cell receptor beta chains share one sample of origin, sequenced in a study of T cell responses to AZD1222 COVID-19 vaccine. Generated by immunoSEQ multiplex PCR, the TCRdb table keeps only in-frame clones and is missing some. The sample yields 100,000 to 150,000 clones, 90% seen once. The input for sequencing was peripheral blood, taken on day 0 of MenACWY control vaccination. These receptors all come from an adult in good health.

This chain joins TRBV20-1 and TRBJ1-2, with D unclear. The CDR3 sequence is 11 residues long. V dropped 2 bases and J dropped 6 bases, with 7 bases sitting between them. The germline V gene has CDR1 DFQATT and CDR2 SNEGSKA (reference sequence). The CDR3 sequence is CSARIQNGYTF. DNA for the CDR3: TGCAGTGCTAGAATACAGAATGGCTACACCTTC.

This rearrangement joins TRBV6-5 to TRBJ1-5; D gene unclear. V lost 8 bases and J lost 2, with 7 bases in between. CDR1 and CDR2 from the germline V gene are MNHEY and SVGAGI. The CDR3 has 12 amino acids. DNA for the CDR3: TGTGCCAGCTCGGGTGGCAATCAGCCCCAGCATTTT. Its translation is CASSGGNQPQHF.

The rearrangement uses TRBV11-2 and TRBJ2-4; a weak D match, TRBD1 (5 bases). Trimming pared 4 bases from V and 5 bases from J, leaving 15 bases between. Per germline, CDR1 SGHAT and CDR2 FQNNGV. The CDR3 has 15 amino acids. The CDR3 reads CASSSQGILQNIQYF. The CDR3 coding sequence is TGTGCCAGCAGCTCCCAGGGAATTCTCCAAAACATTCAGTACTTC.

The V gene is TRBV3-1 (or the pseudogene TRBV3-2), the J gene TRBJ2-1, with 12 positions matching TRBD2. There are 17 residues in the CDR3. J lost 5 bases, V lost 1 base, and 6 bases had no gene match. The germline V gene encodes CDR1 LGHDT and CDR2 YNNKEL (reference sequence). DNA of the CDR3: TGTGCCAGCAGCCAAGTGACTAGCGGGAGTAACCACAATGAGCAGTTCTTC. It yields the protein CASSQVTSGSNHNEQFF.

V and J are TRBV11-2 and TRBJ1-1; D gene unclear. CDR1 is SGHAT and CDR2 is FQNNGV in the germline V gene. V was cut by 4 bases and J by 8 bases, with 11 bases left in between. This CDR3 contains 12 residues. The chain's CDR3 is CASSSTHSEAFF. The CDR3 DNA reads as TGTGCCAGCAGCTCAACTCATTCCGAAGCTTTCTTT.

The chain employs TRBV24-1 and TRBJ2-5; 9 bases are a match to TRBD1. CDR1 is KGHDR, CDR2 SFDVKD, per germline. The ends lost 5 bases at V and 4 bases at J; junction bases unmatched: 10. The CDR3 contains 16 residues. CDR3 nucleotides: TGTGCCACCAGTGCCCCGGACAGGGGAGGCCGAGAGACCCAGTACTTC. Amino acids: CATSAPDRGGRETQYF.

The V and J genes are TRBV28 and TRBJ1-1, with 8 bases aligning to TRBD1. V trimming: 4 bases; J trimming: 5 bases; junction bases outside the gene matches: 3. Germline CDR1 is MDHEN and CDR2 is SYDVKM. The CDR3 runs to 13 residues. CDR3 sequence: CASSSGGLTEAFF. In nucleotides, the CDR3 is TGTGCCAGCAGTTCAGGGGGCCTAACTGAAGCTTTCTTT.

The chain recombines TRBV4-1 with TRBJ2-3; 8 bases agree with TRBD1. Germline CDR1 MGHRA, CDR2 YSYEKL. Trimming removed 5 bases from V and 2 bases from J; junction bases left unmatched: 9. The CDR3 spans 16 residues. This CDR3 reads CASSLTPGQDTDTQYF. CDR3 sequence (DNA): TGCGCCAGCAGCTTAACCCCGGGACAGGACACAGATACGCAGTATTTT.

The J gene is TRBJ2-1, the V gene TRBV24-1; D gene ambiguous. Germline V lookup: CDR1 KGHDR, CDR2 SFDVKD. The CDR3 runs to 11 residues. V gave up 8 bases and J gave up 10 bases, with 11 bases separating them. In nucleotides, the CDR3 is TGTGCCACCACTTTCCTCGGAGAGCAGTTCTTC. Translating gives CATTFLGEQFF.